The present entry profiles one T cell receptor (beta chain) with its context. Participants had their cohort set by participant-reported clinical history. Two consecutive negative NP/OP PCR tests, clearance, or resolved symptoms defined Cohort 3 recovery. The CDR3 has 17 amino acids. Germline lookup yields CDR1 LGHDT and CDR2 YNNKEL (reference sequence). V lost 6 bases and J lost 9; bases outside the gene matches: 18. This specimen comes from a study of blood T cell repertoires in COVID-19. As for the study in general: Sites across the United States, Italy and Spain contributed samples from acute and convalescent COVID-19.

Assay used: immunoSEQ multiplex PCR; TCRdb lists only in-frame clones, some missing. The sample comprises roughly 350,000 clones, approximately 92% of which are singletons, and about 18% rests with the top ten. The clonotype was recovered from a woman aged 30 to 39 who had recovered from COVID-19. The genes are TRBV3-1 (or the pseudogene TRBV3-2) and TRBJ2-1; 9 nucleotides match TRBD2. Material for sequencing was PBMCs or T cells enriched from blood (not recorded which). CDR3 residues: CASRANSGGPFWVEQFF. CDR3 DNA: TGTGCCAGCAGGGCAAACAGCGGGGGGCCTTTTTGGGTTGAGCAGTTCTTC.